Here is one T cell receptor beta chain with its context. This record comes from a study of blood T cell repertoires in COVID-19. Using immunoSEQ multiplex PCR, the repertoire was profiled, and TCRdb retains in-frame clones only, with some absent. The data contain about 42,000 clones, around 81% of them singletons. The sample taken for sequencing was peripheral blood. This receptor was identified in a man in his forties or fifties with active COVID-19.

The CDR3 loop reads CASSPGTSGPSTDTQYF. Written as DNA, the CDR3 is TGTGCCAGCAGTCCCGGGACTAGCGGGCCAAGCACAGATACGCAGTATTTT. The V call is TRBV6-2 or TRBV6-3, the J call TRBJ2-3; 12 positions match TRBD2. CDR1 MNHEY and CDR2 SVGEGT come from the germline V gene. The CDR3 covers 17 residues. J gave up 0 bases and V 5 bases, and 6 bases lay outside the gene matches.